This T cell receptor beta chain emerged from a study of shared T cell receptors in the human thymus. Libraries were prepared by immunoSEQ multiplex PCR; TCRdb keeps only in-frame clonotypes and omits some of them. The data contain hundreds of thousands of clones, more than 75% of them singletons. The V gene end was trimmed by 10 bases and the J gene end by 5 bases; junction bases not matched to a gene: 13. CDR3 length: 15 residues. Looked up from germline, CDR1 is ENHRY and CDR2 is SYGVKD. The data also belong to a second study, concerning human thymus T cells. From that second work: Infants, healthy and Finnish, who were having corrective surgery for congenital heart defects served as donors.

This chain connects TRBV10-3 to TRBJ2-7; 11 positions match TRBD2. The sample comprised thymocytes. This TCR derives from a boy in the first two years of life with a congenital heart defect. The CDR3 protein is CATSHTSGRAHEQYF. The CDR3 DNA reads TGTGCCACCTCCCATACTAGCGGGAGAGCCCACGAGCAGTACTTC.